The clone carrying this TCR beta chain occurred many times. The sample belongs to a study of T cells after yellow fever vaccination. The V segment lost 6 bases and the J segment 6 bases; nucleotides outside the gene matches: 7. The CDR3 loop spans 14 amino acids. Germline V CDR1 and CDR2: MDHEN, SYDVKM. From the 5' RACE reads, TCRdb called clonotypes with MiXCR, one entry per CDR3 protein. The sample has a few hundred thousand distinct CDR3 sequences, 6.9% seen once. The chain employs TRBV28 and TRBJ2-1, with TRBD2 identical over 8 bases. The specimen comprised CD4+ T cells sorted from PBMCs, sampled 15 days after the yellow fever booster vaccination. The receptor was derived from a man aged 25 to 40 who received the YFV17D yellow fever vaccine. CDR3 in amino acids: CASRREGRFNEQFF. CDR3 sequence (DNA): TGTGCCAGCAGACGGGAGGGCCGATTCAATGAGCAGTTCTTC.